The clone carrying this T cell receptor beta chain was observed once. The germline CDR1 and CDR2 sequences are SSHAT and FNYEAQ (reference sequence). The CDR3 has 15 residues. This sample was taken from a study of cytomegalovirus exposure and HLA in healthy donors. The PCR employed 60 Vbeta primers together with 13 Jbeta primers. The assay was immunoSEQ multiplex PCR, and TCRdb's table has in-frame clones only and misses some. Of about 120,000 clones listed, 60% to 85% are singletons. This TCR came from a man between 50 and 59 years old in good health and CMV-seropositive. This chain joins TRBV7-7 and TRBJ1-1; 9 bases fit TRBD1. The sample taken for sequencing was PBMCs. The CDR3 DNA follows: TGTGCTACCAAAAAAGTACAGGGGGCGAACACTGAAGCTTTCTTT. Translated, it gives CATKKVQGANTEAFF.